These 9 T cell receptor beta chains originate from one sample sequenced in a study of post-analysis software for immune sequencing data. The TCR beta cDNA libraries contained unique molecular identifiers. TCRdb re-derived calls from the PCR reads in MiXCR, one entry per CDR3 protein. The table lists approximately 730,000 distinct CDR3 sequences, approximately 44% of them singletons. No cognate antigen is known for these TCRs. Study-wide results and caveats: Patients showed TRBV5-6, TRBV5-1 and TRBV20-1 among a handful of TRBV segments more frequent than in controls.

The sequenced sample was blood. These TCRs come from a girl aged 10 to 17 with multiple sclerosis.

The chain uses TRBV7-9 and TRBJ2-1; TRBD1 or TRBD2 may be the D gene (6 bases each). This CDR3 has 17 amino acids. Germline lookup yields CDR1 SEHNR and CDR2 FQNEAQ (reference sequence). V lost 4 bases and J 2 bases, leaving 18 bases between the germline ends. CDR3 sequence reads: CASSSETPGGAYNEQFF. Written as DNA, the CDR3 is TGTGCCAGCAGCTCAGAGACCCCCGGGGGCGCCTACAATGAGCAGTTCTTC.

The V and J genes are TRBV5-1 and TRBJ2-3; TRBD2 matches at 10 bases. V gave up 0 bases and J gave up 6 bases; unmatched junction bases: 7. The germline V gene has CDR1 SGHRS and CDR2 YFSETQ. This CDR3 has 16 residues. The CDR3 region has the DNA TGCGCCAGCAGCTTGGCTCTAGCGGGAGCCAGGGATACGCAGTATTTT. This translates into CASSLALAGARDTQYF.

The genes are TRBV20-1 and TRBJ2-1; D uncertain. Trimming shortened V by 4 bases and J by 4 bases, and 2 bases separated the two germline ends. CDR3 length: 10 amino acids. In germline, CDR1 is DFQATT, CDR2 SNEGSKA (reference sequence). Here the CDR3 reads CSATYNEQFF. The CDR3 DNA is TGCAGTGCTACTTACAATGAGCAGTTCTTC.

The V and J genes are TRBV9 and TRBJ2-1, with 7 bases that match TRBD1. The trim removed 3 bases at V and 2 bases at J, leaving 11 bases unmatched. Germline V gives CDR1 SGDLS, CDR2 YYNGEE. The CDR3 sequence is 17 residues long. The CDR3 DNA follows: TGTGCCAGCAGCGAGCCGACAGGGCGCGGCCCCTACAATGAGCAGTTCTTC. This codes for CASSEPTGRGPYNEQFF. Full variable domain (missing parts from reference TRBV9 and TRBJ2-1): DSGVTQTPKHLITATGQRVTLRCSPRSGDLSVYWYQQSLDQGLQFLIQYYNGEERAKGNILERFSAQQFPDLHSELNLSSLELGDSALYFCASSEPTGRGPYNEQFFGPGTRLTVL.

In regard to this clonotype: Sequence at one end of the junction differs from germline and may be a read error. In nucleotides, the CDR3 is TGTGCCGGCAGACTCGGACAGGGCCTCTACGAGCAGTACTTC. This encodes CAGRLGQGLYEQYF. This chain links TRBV6-6 with TRBJ2-7; 8 bases are shared with TRBD1. This CDR3 is built from 14 residues. CDR1 and CDR2 (germline): MNHNY, SVGAGI (reference sequence).

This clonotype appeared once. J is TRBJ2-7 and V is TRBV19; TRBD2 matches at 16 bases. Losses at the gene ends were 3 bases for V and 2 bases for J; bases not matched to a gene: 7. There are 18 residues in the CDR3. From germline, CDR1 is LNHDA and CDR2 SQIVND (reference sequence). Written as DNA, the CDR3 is TGTGCCAGTAGTATTTCGGCGGGACTAGCGGGAGGGACCTACGAGCAGTACTTC. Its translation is CASSISAGLAGGTYEQYF.

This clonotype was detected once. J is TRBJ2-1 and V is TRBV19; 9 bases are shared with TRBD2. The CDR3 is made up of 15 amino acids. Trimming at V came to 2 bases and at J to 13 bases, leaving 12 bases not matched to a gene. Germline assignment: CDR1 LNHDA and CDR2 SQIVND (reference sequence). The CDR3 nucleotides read TGTGCCAGTAGTATAATCTTTGGGGTAGCGGGAGATCAGTTCTTC. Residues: CASSIIFGVAGDQFF.

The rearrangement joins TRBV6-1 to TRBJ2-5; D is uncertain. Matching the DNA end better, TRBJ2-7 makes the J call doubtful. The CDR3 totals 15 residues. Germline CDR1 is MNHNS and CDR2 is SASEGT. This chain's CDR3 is CASNGYLSKTYEQYF. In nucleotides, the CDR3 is TGTGCCAGCAACGGTTACCTCAGCAAGACCTACGAGCAGTACTTC.

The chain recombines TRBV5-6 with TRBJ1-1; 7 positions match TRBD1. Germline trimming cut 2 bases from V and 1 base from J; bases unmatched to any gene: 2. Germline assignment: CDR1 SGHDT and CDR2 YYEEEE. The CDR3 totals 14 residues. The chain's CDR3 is CASSFWDRNTEAFF. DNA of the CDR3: TGTGCCAGCAGCTTCTGGGACAGGAACACTGAAGCTTTCTTT.